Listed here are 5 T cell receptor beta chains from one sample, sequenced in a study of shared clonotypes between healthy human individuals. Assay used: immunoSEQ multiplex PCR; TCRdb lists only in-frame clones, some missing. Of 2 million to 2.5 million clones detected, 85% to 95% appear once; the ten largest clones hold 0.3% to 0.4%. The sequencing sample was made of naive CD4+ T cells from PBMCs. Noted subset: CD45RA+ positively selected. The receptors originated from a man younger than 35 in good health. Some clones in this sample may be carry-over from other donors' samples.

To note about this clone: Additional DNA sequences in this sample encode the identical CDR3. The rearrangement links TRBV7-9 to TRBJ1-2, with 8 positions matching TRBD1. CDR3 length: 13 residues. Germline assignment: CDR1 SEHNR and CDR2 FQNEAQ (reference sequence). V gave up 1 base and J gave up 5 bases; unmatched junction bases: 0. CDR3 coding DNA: TGTGCCAGCAGCTTAGGGACAGGGTATGGCTACACCTTC. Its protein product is CASSLGTGYGYTF.

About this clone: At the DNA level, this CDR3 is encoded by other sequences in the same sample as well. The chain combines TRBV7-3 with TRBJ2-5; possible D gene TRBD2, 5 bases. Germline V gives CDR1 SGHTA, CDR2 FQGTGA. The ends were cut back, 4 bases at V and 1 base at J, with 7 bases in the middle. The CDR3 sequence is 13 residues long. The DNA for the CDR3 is TGTGCCAGCAGCTCCGGGGTCCAAGAGACCCAGTACTTC. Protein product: CASSSGVQETQYF.

CDR3 DNA: TGTGCCAGCAGTGAGGACAGGGGGCTCTTCGGCTACACCTTC. As protein: CASSEDRGLFGYTF. J is TRBJ1-2 and V is TRBV25-1; 11 nucleotides match TRBD1. Germline V CDR1 and CDR2: MGHDK, SYGVNS. The CDR3 spans 14 residues. V lost 3 bases, J lost 8 bases, and 5 bases stayed unmatched.

In DNA, the CDR3 is TGTGCCAGCACCCAGAGGCAGAACACTGAAGCTTTCTTT. Translating it yields CASTQRQNTEAFF. The chain recombines TRBV6-6 with TRBJ1-1; D is unclear. The V gene lost 7 bases and the J gene lost 1 base, with 10 bases spanning the gap. Germline V gene data show CDR1 as MNHNY and CDR2 as SVGAGI (reference sequence). CDR3 length equals 13 residues.

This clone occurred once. CDR3 nucleotides: TGCAGCGTTGGGGGTTACAGTGGTGGGACTAATGAAAAACTGTTTTTT. Translating it yields CSVGGYSGGTNEKLFF. The V gene is TRBV29-1, the J gene TRBJ1-4; no reliable D call. V dropped 4 bases and J dropped 2 bases, with 17 bases sitting between them. CDR1 SQVTM and CDR2 ANQGSEA come from the germline V gene. The CDR3 runs to 16 residues.